The 23 T cell receptor beta chains listed next were all sequenced from one sample in a study of shared T cell receptors in the human thymus. Produced via immunoSEQ multiplex PCR; TCRdb's table is partial and in-frame only. The sample carries about 610,000 clones, approximately 87% recorded once. A further study also used this sample, focusing on human thymus T cells.

The sequenced sample was thymocytes. Every receptor here comes from a boy under two years old with a congenital heart defect.

V is TRBV10-3 and J is TRBJ2-2; D might be TRBD1 (6 bases). This CDR3 spans 15 amino acids. Trimming took 8 bases from V and 0 from J, leaving 13 bases between them. Germline CDR1 is ENHRY and CDR2 is SYGVKD. This CDR3 is CAILRQEPNTGELFF. CDR3 in DNA: TGTGCCATCTTAAGACAGGAACCGAACACCGGGGAGCTGTTTTTT.

The CDR3 DNA reads TGTGCCAGTGATAGCGGGAGGGTATCCTACAATGAGCAGTTCTTC. Protein product: CASDSGRVSYNEQFF. This chain joins TRBV19 and TRBJ2-1; TRBD2 aligns across 11 bases. The CDR3 spans 15 residues. In germline, CDR1 is LNHDA, CDR2 SQIVND (reference sequence). The V segment lost 8 bases and the J segment 1 base; nucleotides outside the gene matches: 4. The variable domain in full, with the rest retrieved from reference TRBV19 and TRBJ2-1, is DGGITQSPKYLFRKEGQNVTLSCEQNLNHDAMYWYRQDPGQGLRLIYYSQIVNDFQKGDIAEGYSVSREKKESFPLTVTSAQKNPTAFYLCASDSGRVSYNEQFFGPGTRLTVL.

The V call is TRBV5-8, the J call TRBJ2-7, with 14 bases matching TRBD2. The CDR3 extends over 17 amino acids. With V trimmed by 0 bases and J by 1 base, 3 bases remained unmatched. Germline-derived CDR1 and CDR2 are SGHTS and YDEGEE. CDR3: CASSLGLAGGWSYEQYF. DNA for the CDR3: TGTGCCAGCAGCTTGGGACTAGCGGGAGGGTGGTCCTACGAGCAGTACTTC.

The CDR3 nucleotides are TGTGCCTGGAGTGTTCGGACTAGGGGCGACAATGAGCAGTTCTTC. This gives the protein CAWSVRTRGDNEQFF. V usage is TRBV30 and J usage is TRBJ2-1, with TRBD2 matching over 7 bases. V shed 0 bases, J shed 5 bases, and the junction held 7 bases outside the gene matches. CDR3 size: 15 residues. From germline, CDR1 is GTSNPN and CDR2 SVGIG (reference sequence).

The chain is built from TRBV5-1 and TRBJ1-4, with D perhaps matching TRBD1 (5 bases). The CDR3 is 15 amino acids. Trimming removed 2 bases from V and 0 bases from J, with 8 bases in between. The V gene's germline CDR1 is SGHRS and CDR2 YFSETQ. The CDR3 region has the DNA TGCGCCAGCAGCTTTGGGGGGACAACTAATGAAAAACTGTTTTTT. Its translation: CASSFGGTTNEKLFF. Supplemented by reference TRBV5-1 and TRBJ1-4, the full variable domain reads KAGVTQTPRYLIKTRGQQVTLSCSPISGHRSVSWYQQTPGQGLQFLFEYFSETQRNKGNFPGRFSGRQFSNSRSEMNVSTLELGDSALYLCASSFGGTTNEKLFFGSGTQLSVL.

V is TRBV28 and J is TRBJ2-7; tentatively, D is TRBD1 (5 bases). The CDR3 covers 14 residues. Germline V CDR1 and CDR2: MDHEN, SYDVKM. Trimming took off 6 bases at V and 3 bases at J, with 15 bases between the two ends. The CDR3 nucleotides are TGTGCCAGCAGGAACCCTGGGGCCCTCTACGAGCAGTACTTC. Translating gives CASRNPGALYEQYF.

Only one count was recorded for this clone. The CDR3 region has the DNA TGCGCCAGCCGGGACTCCCAATCAAACACCGGGGAGCTGTTTTTT. Its translation is CASRDSQSNTGELFF. The chain is built from TRBV5-1 and TRBJ2-2; possible D gene TRBD2, 6 bases. This CDR3 has 15 amino acids. CDR1 and CDR2 (germline): SGHRS, YFSETQ. V dropped 7 bases and J dropped 2 bases, with 15 bases sitting between them.

Only one count was recorded for this clone. The rearrangement joins TRBV5-1 to TRBJ2-3; TRBD1 aligns across 7 bases. The trim removed 4 bases at V and 6 bases at J, leaving 20 bases unmatched. Germline values: CDR1 SGHRS, CDR2 YFSETQ. This CDR3 has 18 residues. The CDR3 DNA reads as TGCGCCAGCAGCCCTACCCCTGACAGGGAACGGGGAAAGGATACGCAGTATTTT. This codes for CASSPTPDRERGKDTQYF.

This clone came up a few times. J is TRBJ2-1 and V is TRBV4-1, with 13 bases identical to TRBD2. The CDR3 loop spans 15 amino acids. Germline V lookup: CDR1 MGHRA, CDR2 YSYEKL. V lost 3 bases, J lost 9 bases, and 5 bases stayed unmatched. This chain's CDR3 is CASSQGLAGYGEQFF. CDR3 DNA: TGCGCCAGCAGCCAGGGACTAGCGGGATACGGTGAGCAGTTCTTC.

This clone was seen more than once but under ten times. This sequence joins TRBV2 and TRBJ1-4; D ambiguous. Germline V gives CDR1 SNHLY, CDR2 FYNNEI. The V end was cut by 8 bases, the J end by 14 bases, with 15 bases between. The CDR3 is 11 residues long. CDR3 nucleotide sequence: TGTGCCAGCCGAAAAACCCGGAGGCTGTTTTTT. This translates into CASRKTRRLFF.

This clone was detected a few times. The rearrangement uses TRBV15 and TRBJ2-7, with TRBD2 matching 7 bases. The ends lost 1 base at V and 0 bases at J; junction bases unmatched: 3. CDR3 length equals 15 residues. Germline CDR1 LNHNV, CDR2 YYDKDF (reference sequence). CDR3 in DNA: TGTGCCACCAGCAGAGTGAAGCGGGACTCCTACGAGCAGTACTTC. It encodes CATSRVKRDSYEQYF.

The V gene is TRBV19, the J gene TRBJ1-5, with TRBD1 matching over 9 bases. Per germline, CDR1 LNHDA and CDR2 SQIVND (reference sequence). The J segment lost 3 bases and the V segment lost 0 bases, leaving 3 bases of the junction unmatched. This CDR3 is 16 amino acids long. CDR3 bases: TGTGCCAGTAGTATAGAGGGGACAGGGACCAATCAGCCCCAGCATTTT. It encodes CASSIEGTGTNQPQHF.

The rearrangement links TRBV9 to TRBJ2-7, with D perhaps matching TRBD1 (6 bases). The germline V gene has CDR1 SGDLS and CDR2 YYNGEE. The CDR3 totals 16 residues. The V gene lost 3 bases and the J gene lost 0 bases, with 16 bases spanning the gap. The CDR3 coding sequence is TGTGCCAGCAGCGAGGGTGGACAGAAAAGCTCCTACGAGCAGTACTTC. Its translation is CASSEGGQKSSYEQYF.

The chain couples TRBV11-3 to TRBJ2-1; 10 nucleotides match TRBD2. Trimming took 4 bases from V and 0 from J; bases not matched to a gene: 0. CDR1 is SGHNT, CDR2 YENEEA, per germline. This CDR3 has 15 residues. The CDR3: CASSSSGSSYNEQFF. The CDR3 bases are TGTGCCAGCAGCTCTAGCGGGAGCTCCTACAATGAGCAGTTCTTC.

The V call is TRBV4-1, the J call TRBJ2-3; a weak D match, TRBD2 (6 bases). The CDR3 is 19 amino acids. The ends were cut back, 0 bases at V and 1 base at J, with 20 bases in the middle. Germline CDR1 MGHRA, CDR2 YSYEKL. This chain's CDR3 is CASSQEWGVGVVRTDTQYF. CDR3 bases: TGCGCCAGCAGCCAAGAGTGGGGGGTGGGAGTCGTCCGCACAGATACGCAGTATTTT.

This sequence joins TRBV25-1 and TRBJ2-7, with TRBD2 matching 10 bases. V lost 1 base to trimming and J lost 6 bases; unmatched junction nucleotides: 12. This CDR3 contains 17 residues. From germline, CDR1 is MGHDK and CDR2 SYGVNS. The CDR3 sequence: CASSELTSGRAGAEQYF. For the CDR3, the DNA is TGTGCCAGCAGTGAATTAACGAGCGGGAGGGCCGGGGCCGAGCAGTACTTC.

The chain recombines TRBV2 with TRBJ2-3; 9 nucleotides match TRBD2. Losses at the gene ends were 6 bases for V and 1 base for J; bases not matched to a gene: 5. Per the germline V gene, CDR1 is SNHLY and CDR2 is FYNNEI. The CDR3 loop spans 15 amino acids. DNA for the CDR3: TGTGCCAGCAGGAGGGTAGCGGGGGGCACAGATACGCAGTATTTT. Translated, it gives CASRRVAGGTDTQYF.

The chain joins TRBV5-4 to TRBJ1-2, with a weak D call TRBD1 (5 bases). CDR1 is SGHNT and CDR2 is YYREEE in the germline V gene (reference sequence). This CDR3 contains 15 residues. Trimming stripped 4 bases from V and 4 bases from J, with 17 bases between. For the CDR3, the DNA is TGTGCCAGCAGCCATGGCCGCAGGGAGGCCTATGGCTACACCTTC. Its protein is CASSHGRREAYGYTF.

The chain joins TRBV14 to TRBJ1-1; D is uncertain. Germline lookup yields CDR1 SGHDN and CDR2 FVKESK. V was cut by 1 base and J by 5 bases, with 14 bases left in between. The CDR3 has 15 residues. CDR3 loop: CASSQGVKRVTEAFF. CDR3 DNA sequence: TGTGCCAGCAGCCAAGGGGTTAAGAGGGTGACTGAAGCTTTCTTT. The variable domain in full, completed from reference TRBV14 and TRBJ1-1, reads EAGVTQFPSHSVIEKGQTVTLRCDPISGHDNLYWYRRVMGKEIKFLLHFVKESKQDESGMPNNRFLAERTGGTYSTLKVQPAELEDSGVYFCASSQGVKRVTEAFFGQGTRLTVV.

V is TRBV7-2 and J is TRBJ2-1; possible D gene TRBD2, 5 bases. Germline V CDR1 and CDR2: SGHTA, FQGNSA. The CDR3 totals 17 residues. Trimming removed 0 bases at V and 0 bases at J, with 12 bases between. CDR3 region: CASSLADCSSSYNEQFF. CDR3 sequence (DNA): TGTGCCAGCAGCTTAGCGGACTGCTCGAGCTCCTACAATGAGCAGTTCTTC.

The chain employs TRBV10-3 and TRBJ1-2; TRBD1 matches at 9 bases. J gave up 6 bases and V 2 bases, and 10 bases lay outside the gene matches. CDR3 length: 16 residues. In germline, CDR1 is ENHRY, CDR2 SYGVKD. The CDR3 DNA follows: TGTGCCATCAGTGAGCCGGGACAGGGAGTCAAGGATGGCTACACCTTC. It yields the protein CAISEPGQGVKDGYTF.

The chain joins TRBV4-3 to TRBJ2-5; TRBD1 agrees at 7 bases. CDR1 is LGHNA and CDR2 is YSLEER in the germline V gene. V lost 0 bases and J lost 0; bases outside the gene matches: 10. The CDR3 extends over 18 amino acids. Written as DNA, the CDR3 is TGCGCCAGCAGCCAAGATCAGACAGGGCGAGCATACCAAGAGACCCAGTACTTC. It is translated as CASSQDQTGRAYQETQYF.

This clone turned up a few times. The gene calls are TRBV19 and TRBJ2-4; TRBD1 matches at 9 bases. Germline assignment: CDR1 LNHDA and CDR2 SQIVND (reference sequence). This CDR3 has 21 amino acids. Trimming removed 2 bases from V and 0 bases from J; junction bases left unmatched: 17. CDR3: CASSISGTGSHPPVAKNIQYF. DNA for the CDR3: TGTGCCAGTAGTATAAGCGGGACAGGGTCCCACCCCCCCGTAGCCAAAAACATTCAGTACTTC. Supplemented by reference TRBV19 and TRBJ2-4, the full variable domain reads DGGITQSPKYLFRKEGQNVTLSCEQNLNHDAMYWYRQDPGQGLRLIYYSQIVNDFQKGDIAEGYSVSREKKESFPLTVTSAQKNPTAFYLCASSISGTGSHPPVAKNIQYFGAGTRLSVL.